A selection of T cell receptor beta chains follows, all from one sample in a study of naive and memory T cell subsets. From the UMI-ligation and nested PCR reads, TCRdb called clonotypes with MiXCR, one entry per CDR3 protein. The sample shows around 83,000 distinct CDR3 sequences, roughly 12% of them seen only once. The sequenced sample consisted of naive CD4+ T cells from blood. The receptors here all came from a human donor in good health. The CDR3 runs from the conserved cysteine through the conserved F or W. A D gene is named only where the DNA matches it firmly. Some rows have no size entry. The others give once, few or many, or a class for an expanded clone.

V gene: TRBV4-2
D gene: NA
J gene: TRBJ2-2
clone size: many
CDR3 DNA: TGTGCCAGCAGCCAAGATCGTGGGGGCGCGAACACCGGGGAGCTGTTTTTT
CDR3 protein: CASSQDRGGANTGELFF

V gene: TRBV20-1
D gene: NA
J gene: TRBJ1-2
clone size: NA
CDR3 DNA: TGCAGTGCTATGGTACAGACGCTAAACTATGGCTACACCTTC
CDR3 protein: CSAMVQTLNYGYTF

V gene: TRBV10-3
D gene: TRBD1
J gene: TRBJ2-7
clone size: NA
CDR3 DNA: TGTGCCATCAGTGATGCGACAGGGGCCTACGAGCAGTACTTC
CDR3 protein: CAISDATGAYEQYF

V gene: TRBV12-3/TRBV12-4
D gene: NA
J gene: TRBJ1-1
clone size: few
CDR3 DNA: TGTGCCAGCACCTCCTGGACAGCCAACACTGAAGCTTTCTTT
CDR3 protein: CASTSWTANTEAFF

V gene: TRBV6-5
D gene: TRBD2
J gene: TRBJ2-1
clone size: NA
CDR3 DNA: TGTGCCAGCAGAGGACTAGCGGGAGGGGAATATCAGCAGTTCTTC
CDR3 protein: CASRGLAGGEYQQFF

V gene: TRBV7-8
D gene: NA
J gene: TRBJ1-2
clone size: NA
CDR3 DNA: TGTGCCAGCAGCCCTCTTACCGCTAACTATGGCTACACCTTC
CDR3 protein: CASSPLTANYGYTF

V gene: TRBV25-1
D gene: NA
J gene: TRBJ1-6
clone size: NA
CDR3 DNA: TGTGCCAGCAGTGTTGGGAGCTCCTATAATTCACCCCTCCACTTT
CDR3 protein: CASSVGSSYNSPLHF

V gene: TRBV28
D gene: NA
J gene: TRBJ2-1
clone size: many
CDR3 DNA: TGTGCCAGCAGTTTTCCTATCCCGAGCTCCTACAATGAGCAGTTCTTC
CDR3 protein: CASSFPIPSSYNEQFF

V gene: TRBV28
D gene: NA
J gene: TRBJ1-1
clone size: few
CDR3 DNA: TGTGCCAGCAGTTTACAAGACAGGGAAGCTTTCTTT
CDR3 protein: CASSLQDREAFF

V gene: TRBV7-8
D gene: NA
J gene: TRBJ2-3
clone size: few
CDR3 DNA: TGTGCCAGCGGAATAGGGCCCACAGATACGCAGTATTTT
CDR3 protein: CASGIGPTDTQYF

V gene: TRBV28
D gene: NA
J gene: TRBJ1-2
clone size: NA
CDR3 DNA: TGTGCCAGCATGACAGGTGACTATGGCTACACCTTC
CDR3 protein: CASMTGDYGYTF

V gene: TRBV6-6
D gene: NA
J gene: TRBJ2-7
clone size: NA
CDR3 DNA: TGTGCCAGCAGTACCCCTGGACGGGTGGAGGAGCAGTACTTC
CDR3 protein: CASSTPGRVEEQYF

V gene: TRBV5-1
D gene: NA
J gene: TRBJ2-1
clone size: many
CDR3 DNA: TGCGCCAGCAGCACCGGTCAGGGTGGCTACAATGAGCAGTTCTTC
CDR3 protein: CASSTGQGGYNEQFF

V gene: TRBV6-6
D gene: NA
J gene: TRBJ2-7
clone size: many
CDR3 DNA: TGTGCCAGCAGTTTTGGCAGGAGCTCCTACGAGCAGTACTTC
CDR3 protein: CASSFGRSSYEQYF

V gene: TRBV15
D gene: TRBD1
J gene: TRBJ1-1
clone size: NA
CDR3 DNA: TGTGCCACCAGCAGTTACAGGGGAAGGGTCACTGAAGCTTTCTTT
CDR3 protein: CATSSYRGRVTEAFF

V gene: TRBV7-2
D gene: NA
J gene: TRBJ2-2
clone size: NA
CDR3 DNA: TGTGCCAGCAGCTCTAGGGCGTCGCTCCCCGGGGAGCTGTTTTTT
CDR3 protein: CASSSRASLPGELFF

V gene: TRBV7-2
D gene: TRBD2
J gene: TRBJ2-5
clone size: few
CDR3 DNA: TGTGCCAGCAGCCCCCGTAGGAGCGGGGGGGCCCTAGACTTGACCCAGTACTTC
CDR3 protein: CASSPRRSGGALDLTQYF